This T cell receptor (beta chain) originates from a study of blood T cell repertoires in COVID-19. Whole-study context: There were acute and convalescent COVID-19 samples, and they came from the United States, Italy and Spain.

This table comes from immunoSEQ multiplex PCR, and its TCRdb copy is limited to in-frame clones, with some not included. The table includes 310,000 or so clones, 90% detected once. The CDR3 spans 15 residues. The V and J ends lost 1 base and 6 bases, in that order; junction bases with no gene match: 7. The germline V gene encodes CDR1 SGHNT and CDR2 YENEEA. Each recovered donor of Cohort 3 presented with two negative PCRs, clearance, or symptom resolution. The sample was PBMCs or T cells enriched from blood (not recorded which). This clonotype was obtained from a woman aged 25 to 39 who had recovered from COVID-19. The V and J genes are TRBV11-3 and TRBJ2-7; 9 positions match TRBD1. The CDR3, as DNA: TGTGCCAGCAGCTTAGTGGGACAGGGAGCCTCCGAGCAGTACTTC. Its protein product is CASSLVGQGASEQYF. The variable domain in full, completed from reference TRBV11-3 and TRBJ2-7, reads EAGVVQSPRYKIIEKKQPVAFWCNPISGHNTLYWYLQNLGQGPELLIRYENEEAVDDSQLPKDRFSAERLKGVDSTLKIQPAELGDSAVYLCASSLVGQGASEQYFGPGTRLTVT.